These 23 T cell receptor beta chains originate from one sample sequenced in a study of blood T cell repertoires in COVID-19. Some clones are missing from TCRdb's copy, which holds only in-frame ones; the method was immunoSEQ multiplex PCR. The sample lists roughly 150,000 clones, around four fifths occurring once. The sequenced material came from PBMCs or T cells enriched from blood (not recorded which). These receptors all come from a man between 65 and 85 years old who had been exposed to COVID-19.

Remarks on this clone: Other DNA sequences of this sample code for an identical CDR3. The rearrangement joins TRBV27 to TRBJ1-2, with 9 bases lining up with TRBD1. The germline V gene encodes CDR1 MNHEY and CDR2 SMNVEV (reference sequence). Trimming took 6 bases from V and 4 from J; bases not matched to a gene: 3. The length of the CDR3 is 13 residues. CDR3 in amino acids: CASSPDRGYGYTF. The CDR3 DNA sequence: TGTGCCAGCAGCCCGGACAGGGGCTATGGCTACACCTTC.

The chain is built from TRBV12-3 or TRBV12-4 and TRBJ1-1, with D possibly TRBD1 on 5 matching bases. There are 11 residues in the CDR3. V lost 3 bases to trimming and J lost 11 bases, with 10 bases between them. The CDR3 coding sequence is TGTGCCAGCAGTTTTGGGGGGGAGGCTTTCTTT. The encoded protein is CASSFGGEAFF.

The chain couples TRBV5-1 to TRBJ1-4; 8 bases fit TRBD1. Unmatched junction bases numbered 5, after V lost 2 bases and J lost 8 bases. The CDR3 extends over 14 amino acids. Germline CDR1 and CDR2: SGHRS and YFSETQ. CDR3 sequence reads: CASSFDRGKEKLFF. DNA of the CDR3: TGCGCCAGCAGCTTCGACAGGGGAAAGGAAAAACTGTTTTTT. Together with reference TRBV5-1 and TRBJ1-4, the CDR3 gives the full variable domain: KAGVTQTPRYLIKTRGQQVTLSCSPISGHRSVSWYQQTPGQGLQFLFEYFSETQRNKGNFPGRFSGRQFSNSRSEMNVSTLELGDSALYLCASSFDRGKEKLFFGSGTQLSVL.

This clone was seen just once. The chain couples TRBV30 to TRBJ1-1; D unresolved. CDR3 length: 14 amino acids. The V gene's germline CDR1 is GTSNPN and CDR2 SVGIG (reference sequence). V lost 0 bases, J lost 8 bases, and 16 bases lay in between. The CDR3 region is CAWSVPKAGAEAFF. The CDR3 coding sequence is TGTGCCTGGAGTGTACCGAAGGCAGGCGCAGAAGCTTTCTTT.

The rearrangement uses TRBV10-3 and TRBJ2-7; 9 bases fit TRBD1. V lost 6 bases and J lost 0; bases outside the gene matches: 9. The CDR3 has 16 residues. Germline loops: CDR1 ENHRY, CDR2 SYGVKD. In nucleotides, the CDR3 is TGTGCCATCAGAGAACAGGGGGCCCTTCACTCCTACGAGCAGTACTTC. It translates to CAIREQGALHSYEQYF.

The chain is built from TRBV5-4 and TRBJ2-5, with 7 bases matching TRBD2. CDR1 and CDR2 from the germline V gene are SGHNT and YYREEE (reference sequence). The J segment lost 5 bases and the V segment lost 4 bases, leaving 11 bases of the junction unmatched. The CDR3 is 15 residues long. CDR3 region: CASSPSGTWGETQYF. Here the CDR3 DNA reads TGTGCCAGCAGCCCGAGCGGGACCTGGGGGGAGACCCAGTACTTC.

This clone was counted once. The DNA for the CDR3 is TGTGCCAGCAGCTTATTCGCCAGGGAAGATGGCTACACCTTC. Its translation: CASSLFAREDGYTF. V gene TRBV7-9 combines with J gene TRBJ1-2, with D possibly TRBD1 on 5 matching bases. The CDR3 loop spans 14 amino acids. Trimming pared 2 bases from V and 6 bases from J, leaving 13 bases between. CDR1 and CDR2 (germline): SEHNR, FQNEAQ (reference sequence). The whole variable domain, filled in from reference TRBV7-9 and TRBJ1-2, reads DTGVSQNPRHKITKRGQNVTFRCDPISEHNRLYWYRQTLGQGPEFLTYFQNEAQLEKSRLLSDRFSAERPKGSFSTLEIQRTEQGDSAMYLCASSLFAREDGYTFGSGTRLTVV.

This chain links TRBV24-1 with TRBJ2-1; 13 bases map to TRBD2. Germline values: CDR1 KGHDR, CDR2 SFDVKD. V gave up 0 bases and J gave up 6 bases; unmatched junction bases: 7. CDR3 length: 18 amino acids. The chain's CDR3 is CATSDLPQLAGGPNEQFF. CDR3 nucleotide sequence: TGTGCCACCAGTGATTTGCCTCAACTAGCGGGAGGGCCCAATGAGCAGTTCTTC.

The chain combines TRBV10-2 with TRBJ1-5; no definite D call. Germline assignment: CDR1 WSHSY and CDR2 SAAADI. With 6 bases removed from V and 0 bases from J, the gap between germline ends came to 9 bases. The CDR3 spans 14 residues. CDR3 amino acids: CASREAYSNQPQHF. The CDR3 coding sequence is TGCGCCAGCAGAGAAGCTTATAGCAATCAGCCCCAGCATTTT.

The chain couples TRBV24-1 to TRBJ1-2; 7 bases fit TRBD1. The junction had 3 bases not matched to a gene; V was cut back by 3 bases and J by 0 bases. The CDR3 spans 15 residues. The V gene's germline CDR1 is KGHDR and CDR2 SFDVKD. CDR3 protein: CATSDPGQANYGYTF. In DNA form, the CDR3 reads TGTGCCACCAGTGATCCCGGACAGGCTAACTATGGCTACACCTTC.

CDR3 sequence: CASNEDRSYGYTF. As DNA, the CDR3 is TGTGCCAGTAATGAGGACAGGTCCTATGGCTACACCTTC. This chain links TRBV19 with TRBJ1-2; the match to TRBD1 covers 7 bases. V trimming: 7 bases; J trimming: 4 bases; junction bases outside the gene matches: 6. This CDR3 contains 13 residues. CDR1 is LNHDA and CDR2 is SQIVND in the germline V gene (reference sequence).

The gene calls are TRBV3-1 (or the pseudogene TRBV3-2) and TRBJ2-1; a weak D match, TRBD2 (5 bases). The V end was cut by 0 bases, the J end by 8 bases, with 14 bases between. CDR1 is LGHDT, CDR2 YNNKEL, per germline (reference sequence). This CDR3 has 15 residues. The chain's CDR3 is CASSQDPTRTYEQFF. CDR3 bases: TGTGCCAGCAGCCAAGACCCTACTAGGACCTATGAGCAGTTCTTC.

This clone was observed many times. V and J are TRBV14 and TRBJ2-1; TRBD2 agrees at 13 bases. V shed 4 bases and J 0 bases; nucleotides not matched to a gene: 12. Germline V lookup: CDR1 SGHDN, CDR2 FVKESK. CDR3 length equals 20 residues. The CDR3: CASSPPPGLAGSSSYNEQFF. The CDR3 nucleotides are TGTGCCAGCAGCCCGCCACCGGGACTAGCGGGATCTAGCTCCTACAATGAGCAGTTCTTC.

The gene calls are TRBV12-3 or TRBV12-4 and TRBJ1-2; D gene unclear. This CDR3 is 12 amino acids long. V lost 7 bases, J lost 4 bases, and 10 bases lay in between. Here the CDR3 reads CASTLGSYGYTF. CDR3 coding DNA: TGTGCCAGCACCTTGGGCAGCTATGGCTACACCTTC.

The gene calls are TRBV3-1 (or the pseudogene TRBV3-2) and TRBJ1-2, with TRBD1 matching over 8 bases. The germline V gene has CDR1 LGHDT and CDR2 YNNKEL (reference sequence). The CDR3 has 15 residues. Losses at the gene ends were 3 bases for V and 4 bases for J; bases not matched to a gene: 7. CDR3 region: CASSHSTGEGYGYTF. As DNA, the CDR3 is TGTGCCAGCAGCCACTCGACAGGGGAAGGCTATGGCTACACCTTC.

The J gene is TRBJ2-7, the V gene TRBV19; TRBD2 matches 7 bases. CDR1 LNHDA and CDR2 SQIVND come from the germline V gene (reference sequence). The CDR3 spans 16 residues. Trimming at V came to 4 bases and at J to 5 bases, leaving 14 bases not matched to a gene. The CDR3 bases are TGTGCCAGTAGTACCTCTCCTCGGGAGGTGGGTAACGAGCAGTACTTC. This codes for CASSTSPREVGNEQYF.

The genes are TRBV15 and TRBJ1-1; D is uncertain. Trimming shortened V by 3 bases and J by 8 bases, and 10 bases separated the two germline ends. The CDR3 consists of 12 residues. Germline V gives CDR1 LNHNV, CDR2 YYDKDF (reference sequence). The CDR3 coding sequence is TGTGCCACCAGCAGGGAAGGCAGGGAAGCTTTCTTT. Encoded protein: CATSREGREAFF.

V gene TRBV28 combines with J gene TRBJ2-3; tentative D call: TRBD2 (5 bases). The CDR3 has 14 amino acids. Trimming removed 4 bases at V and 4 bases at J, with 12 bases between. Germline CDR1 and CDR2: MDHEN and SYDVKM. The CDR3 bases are TGTGCCAGCAGTTCTCCTCAGGAGGCAGATACGCAGTATTTT. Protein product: CASSSPQEADTQYF.

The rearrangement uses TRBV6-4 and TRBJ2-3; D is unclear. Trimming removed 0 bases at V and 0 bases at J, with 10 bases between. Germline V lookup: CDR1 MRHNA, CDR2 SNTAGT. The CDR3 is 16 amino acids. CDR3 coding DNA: TGTGCCAGCAGTGACTCGATTGGCGGTAGCACAGATACGCAGTATTTT. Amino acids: CASSDSIGGSTDTQYF.

The CDR3 protein is CASSANTGVGNTIYF. CDR3 in DNA: TGCGCCAGCAGCGCCAATACAGGAGTTGGAAACACCATATATTTT. V is TRBV5-1 and J is TRBJ1-3, with a weak D call TRBD1 (5 bases). CDR1 SGHRS and CDR2 YFSETQ come from the germline V gene. The germline V and J ends were trimmed by 4 bases and 3 bases, with 14 bases remaining between them. The CDR3 has 15 amino acids.

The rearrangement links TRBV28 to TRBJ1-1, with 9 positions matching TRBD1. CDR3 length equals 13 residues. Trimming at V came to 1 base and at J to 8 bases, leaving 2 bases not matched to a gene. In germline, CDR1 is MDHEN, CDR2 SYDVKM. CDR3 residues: CASSLLGQGEAFF. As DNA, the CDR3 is TGTGCCAGCAGTTTATTAGGACAGGGGGAAGCTTTCTTT.

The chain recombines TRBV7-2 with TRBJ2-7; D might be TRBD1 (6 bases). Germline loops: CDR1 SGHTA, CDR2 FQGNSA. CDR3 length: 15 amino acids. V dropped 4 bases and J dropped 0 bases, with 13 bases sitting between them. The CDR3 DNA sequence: TGTGCCAGCAGCTCTAGACAGGTCTCCTCCTACGAGCAGTACTTC. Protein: CASSSRQVSSYEQYF.

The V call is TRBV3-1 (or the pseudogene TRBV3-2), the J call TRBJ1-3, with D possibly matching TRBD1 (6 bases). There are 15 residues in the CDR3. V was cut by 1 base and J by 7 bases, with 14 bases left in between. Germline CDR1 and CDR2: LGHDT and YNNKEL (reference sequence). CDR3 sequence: CASSQANPGANTIYF. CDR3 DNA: TGTGCCAGCAGCCAAGCGAATCCAGGGGCGAACACCATATATTTT.